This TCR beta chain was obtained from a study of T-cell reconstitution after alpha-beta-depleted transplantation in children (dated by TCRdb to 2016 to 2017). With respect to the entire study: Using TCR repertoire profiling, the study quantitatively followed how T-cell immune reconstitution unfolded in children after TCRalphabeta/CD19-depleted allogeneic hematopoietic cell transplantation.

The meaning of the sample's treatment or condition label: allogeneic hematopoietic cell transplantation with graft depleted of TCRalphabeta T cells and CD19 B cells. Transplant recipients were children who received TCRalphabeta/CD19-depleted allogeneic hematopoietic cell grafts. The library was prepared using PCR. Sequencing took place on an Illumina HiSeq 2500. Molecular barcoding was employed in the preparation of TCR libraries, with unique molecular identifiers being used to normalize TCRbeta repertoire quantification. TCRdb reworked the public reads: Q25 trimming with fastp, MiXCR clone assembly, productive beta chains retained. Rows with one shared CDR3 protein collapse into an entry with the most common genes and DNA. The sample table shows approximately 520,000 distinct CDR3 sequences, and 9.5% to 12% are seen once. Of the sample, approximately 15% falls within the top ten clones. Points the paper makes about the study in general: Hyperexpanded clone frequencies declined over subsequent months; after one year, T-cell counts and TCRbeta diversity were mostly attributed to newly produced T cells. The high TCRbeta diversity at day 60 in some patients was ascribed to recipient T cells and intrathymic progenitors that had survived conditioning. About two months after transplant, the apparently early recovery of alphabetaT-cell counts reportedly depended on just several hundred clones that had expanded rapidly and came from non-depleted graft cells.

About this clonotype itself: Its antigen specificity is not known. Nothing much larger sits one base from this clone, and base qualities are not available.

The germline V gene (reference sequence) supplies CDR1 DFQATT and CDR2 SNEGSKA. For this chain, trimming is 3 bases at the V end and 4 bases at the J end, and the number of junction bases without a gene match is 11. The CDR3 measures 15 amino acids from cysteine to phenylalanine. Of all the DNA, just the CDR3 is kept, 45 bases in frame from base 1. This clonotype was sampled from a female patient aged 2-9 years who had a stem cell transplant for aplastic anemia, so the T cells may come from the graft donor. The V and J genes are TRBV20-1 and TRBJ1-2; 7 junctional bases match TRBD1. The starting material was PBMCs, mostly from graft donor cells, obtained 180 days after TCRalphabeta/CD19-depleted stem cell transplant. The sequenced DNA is TGCAGTGCTAGTAGTAAGGCAGGGGGAATCTATGGCTACACCTTC. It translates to CSASSKAGGIYGYTF.